What follows are 14 T cell receptor beta chains derived from one specimen sequenced in a study of T cell responses to AZD1222 COVID-19 vaccine. TCRdb's table, derived via immunoSEQ multiplex PCR, lists solely in-frame clones and lacks some. The data contain 140,000 to 150,000 clones, approximately 90% of them singletons. This specimen consisted of peripheral blood, obtained on day 0 of AZD1222 vaccination. These receptor sequences come from an adult in good health.

The J gene is TRBJ1-1, the V gene TRBV6-4, with 7 positions matching TRBD1. Germline V lookup: CDR1 MRHNA, CDR2 SNTAGT. Trimming at V came to 7 bases and at J to 8 bases, leaving 1 base not matched to a gene. The CDR3 spans 10 residues. CDR3 region: CASIRGEAFF. The CDR3 DNA reads as TGTGCCAGCATCAGGGGGGAAGCTTTCTTT.

The chain uses TRBV1 and TRBJ2-7; no DNA check was done on the table's D call, TRBD1. TRBV1 is annotated as a pseudogene. This CDR3 spans 16 amino acids. The CDR3 loop reads CTSSHQRQAKVYEQYF. In DNA form, the CDR3 reads TGCACCAGCAGCCATCAGAGACAGGCAAAGGTCTACGAGCAGTACTTC.

This clone was seen more than once but under ten times. The genes are TRBV18 and TRBJ2-7; TRBD2 matches at 11 bases. The CDR3 loop spans 16 amino acids. With 1 base clipped from V and 0 bases from J, the junction kept 2 bases outside the gene matches. Germline V gene lookup returns CDR1 KGHSH and CDR2 LQKENI. CDR3 sequence reads: CASSPLLAGGSYEQYF. The CDR3, as DNA: TGTGCCAGCTCACCACTTCTAGCGGGAGGCTCCTACGAGCAGTACTTC.

The chain has TRBV15 and TRBJ2-7; 8 positions match TRBD1. Trimming at V came to 2 bases and at J to 0 bases, leaving 6 bases not matched to a gene. The CDR3 length is 16 residues. Germline V gene sequence: CDR1 LNHNV, CDR2 YYDKDF (reference sequence). The chain's CDR3 is CATSRSGQESSYEQYF. CDR3 in DNA: TGTGCCACCAGCAGATCGGGACAGGAATCCTCCTACGAGCAGTACTTC.

The CDR3 sequence: CASSLTSGISYNEQFF. In DNA, the CDR3 is TGTGCCAGCAGCTTAACTAGCGGGATTTCCTACAATGAGCAGTTCTTC. This chain uses TRBV11-2 with TRBJ2-1, with TRBD2 identical over 10 bases. V trimming: 2 bases; J trimming: 1 base; junction bases outside the gene matches: 2. CDR3 length: 16 amino acids. Looked up from germline, CDR1 is SGHAT and CDR2 is FQNNGV. The whole variable domain, remainder taken from reference TRBV11-2 and TRBJ2-1, is EAGVAQSPRYKIIEKRQSVAFWCNPISGHATLYWYQQILGQGPKLLIQFQNNGVVDDSQLPKDRFSAERLKGVDSTLKIQPAKLEDSAVYLCASSLTSGISYNEQFFGPGTRLTVL.

The rearrangement links TRBV9 to TRBJ2-1, with D possibly called TRBD1 or TRBD2 (5 bases each). The length of the CDR3 is 16 residues. Trimming took 0 bases from V and 4 from J, leaving 14 bases between them. Germline loops: CDR1 SGDLS, CDR2 YYNGEE. The CDR3: CASSVGGASLYNEQFF. The DNA of the CDR3 is TGTGCCAGCAGCGTAGGAGGGGCTTCCCTTTACAATGAGCAGTTCTTC.

V is TRBV7-3 and J is TRBJ2-3; D remains unclear. V was cut by 7 bases and J by 2 bases, with 10 bases left in between. From germline, CDR1 is SGHTA and CDR2 FQGTGA. There are 13 residues in the CDR3. The CDR3 sequence: CASTLTDTDTQYF. CDR3 DNA: TGTGCCAGCACCCTGACCGACACAGATACGCAGTATTTT. The complete variable domain, with remaining parts taken from reference TRBV7-3 and TRBJ2-3, reads GAGVSQTPSNKVTEKGKYVELRCDPISGHTALYWYRQSLGQGPEFLIYFQGTGAADDSGLPNDRFFAVRPEGSVSTLKIQRTERGDSAVYLCASTLTDTDTQYFGPGTRLTVL.

The J gene is TRBJ1-1, the V gene TRBV2, with D possibly being TRBD1 (5 bases). The CDR3 runs 13 residues. Trimming cost V 0 bases and J 12 bases, with 14 bases left between them. CDR1 and CDR2 (germline): SNHLY, FYNNEI. The CDR3 nucleotides read TGTGCCAGCAGTGAAGCAGGCCAGGGCGCTCCTTTCTTT. It is translated as CASSEAGQGAPFF.

The chain's CDR3 is CASIHRVQETQYF. The CDR3, as DNA: TGTGCCAGCATTCACAGGGTACAAGAGACCCAGTACTTC. The V gene is TRBV9, the J gene TRBJ2-5; possibly TRBD1 for D (6 bases). This CDR3 comprises 13 residues. CDR1 is SGDLS and CDR2 is YYNGEE in the germline V gene. V gave up 6 bases and J gave up 2 bases, with 11 bases separating them.

The chain combines TRBV30 with TRBJ2-7; D is uncertain. CDR1 and CDR2 from the germline V gene are GTSNPN and SVGIG (reference sequence). The CDR3 extends over 14 amino acids. The V and J ends lost 3 bases and 5 bases respectively, with 17 bases between them. CDR3 protein: CAWSGWSRADEQYF. The CDR3 nucleotides are TGTGCCTGGAGCGGATGGTCAAGGGCGGACGAGCAGTACTTC.

The J gene is TRBJ2-1, the V gene TRBV19; 11 bases align to TRBD2. CDR3 length equals 16 residues. Looked up from germline, CDR1 is LNHDA and CDR2 is SQIVND (reference sequence). The J segment lost 5 bases and the V segment lost 4 bases, leaving 7 bases of the junction unmatched. CDR3 sequence (DNA): TGTGCCAGTAGTACCCTATCTAGCGGGAGGAACAATGAGCAGTTCTTC. This sequence encodes CASSTLSSGRNNEQFF.

The V gene is TRBV20-1, the J gene TRBJ2-1, with TRBD2 as a possible D gene (5 bases). The V gene's germline CDR1 is DFQATT and CDR2 SNEGSKA (reference sequence). The ends were cut back, 3 bases at V and 8 bases at J, with 17 bases in the middle. The CDR3 is 14 amino acids. The CDR3 here is CSASHGIVRDEQFF. CDR3 DNA: TGCAGTGCTAGTCACGGGATCGTCCGGGATGAGCAGTTCTTC.

The chain has TRBV28 and TRBJ2-1; 8 positions agree with TRBD2. Germline CDR1 reads MDHEN; CDR2 reads SYDVKM. With 5 bases clipped from V and 7 bases from J, the junction kept 10 bases outside the gene matches. The CDR3 sequence is 15 residues long. The CDR3 bases are TGTGCCAGCAGTCCGCAACTAGCGGTGGGGAATGAGCAGTTCTTC. The encoded protein is CASSPQLAVGNEQFF.

The chain recombines TRBV10-1 with TRBJ1-2; a possible D gene is TRBD1 (6 bases). The CDR3 runs 14 residues. The germline V gene has CDR1 WNHNN and CDR2 SYGVQD (reference sequence). The V and J ends lost 5 bases and 7 bases respectively, with 17 bases between them. CDR3 region: CASSQGSTMAGYTF. DNA of the CDR3: TGCGCCAGCAGTCAGGGGTCGACTATGGCTGGCTACACCTTC.